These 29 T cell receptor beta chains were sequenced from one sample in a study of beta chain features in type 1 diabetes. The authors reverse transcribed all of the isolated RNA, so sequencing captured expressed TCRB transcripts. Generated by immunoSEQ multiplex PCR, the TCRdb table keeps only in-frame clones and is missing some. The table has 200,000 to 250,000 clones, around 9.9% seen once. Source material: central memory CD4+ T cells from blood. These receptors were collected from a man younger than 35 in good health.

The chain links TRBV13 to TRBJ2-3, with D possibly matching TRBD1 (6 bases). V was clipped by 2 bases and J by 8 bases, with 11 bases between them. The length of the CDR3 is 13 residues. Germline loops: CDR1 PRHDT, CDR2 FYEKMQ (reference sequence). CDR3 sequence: CASSLIVRGTQYF. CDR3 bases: TGTGCCAGCAGCTTAATAGTCAGGGGTACGCAGTATTTT.

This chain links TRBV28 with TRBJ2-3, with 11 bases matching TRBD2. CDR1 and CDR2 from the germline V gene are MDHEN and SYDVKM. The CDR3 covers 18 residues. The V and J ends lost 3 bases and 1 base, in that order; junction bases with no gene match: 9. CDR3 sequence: CASSFTSGRGDGTDTQYF. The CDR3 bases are TGTGCCAGCAGTTTCACTAGCGGGAGAGGAGACGGCACAGATACGCAGTATTTT. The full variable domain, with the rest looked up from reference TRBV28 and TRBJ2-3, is DVKVTQSSRYLVKRTGEKVFLECVQDMDHENMFWYRQDPGLGLRLIYFSYDVKMKEKGDIPEGYSVSREKKERFSLILESASTNQTSMYLCASSFTSGRGDGTDTQYFGPGTRLTVL.

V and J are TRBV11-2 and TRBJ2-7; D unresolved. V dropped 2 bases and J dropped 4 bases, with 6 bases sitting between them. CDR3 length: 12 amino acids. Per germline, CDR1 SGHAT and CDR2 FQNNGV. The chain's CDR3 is CASSLNAYEQYF. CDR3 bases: TGTGCCAGCAGCTTAAACGCTTACGAGCAGTACTTC.

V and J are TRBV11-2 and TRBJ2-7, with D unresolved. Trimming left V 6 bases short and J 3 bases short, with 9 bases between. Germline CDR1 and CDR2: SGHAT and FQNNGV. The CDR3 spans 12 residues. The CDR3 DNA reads TGTGCCAGCAGGCAAGTGGGCTACGAGCAGTACTTC. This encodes CASRQVGYEQYF.

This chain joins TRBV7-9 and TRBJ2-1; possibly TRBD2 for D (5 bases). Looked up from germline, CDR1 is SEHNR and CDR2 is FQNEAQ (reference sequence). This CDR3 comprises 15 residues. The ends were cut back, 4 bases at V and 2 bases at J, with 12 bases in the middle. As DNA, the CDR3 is TGTGCCAGCAGCTCCGGACTCTTTACCTACAATGAGCAGTTCTTC. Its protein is CASSSGLFTYNEQFF.

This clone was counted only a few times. The CDR3 coding sequence is TGTGCCAGCTCACTGGCGGGCCCCGTCAATCAGCCCCAGCATTTT. Translating it yields CASSLAGPVNQPQHF. The rearrangement joins TRBV18 to TRBJ1-5; no reliable D call. This CDR3 comprises 15 residues. With 4 bases removed from V and 3 bases from J, the gap between germline ends came to 13 bases. Per the germline V gene, CDR1 is KGHSH and CDR2 is LQKENI.

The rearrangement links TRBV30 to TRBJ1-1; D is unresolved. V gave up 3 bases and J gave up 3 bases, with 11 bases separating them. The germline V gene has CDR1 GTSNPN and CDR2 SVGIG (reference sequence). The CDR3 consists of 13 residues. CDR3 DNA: TGTGCCTGGAGGATAAGGGAGGACACTGAAGCTTTCTTT. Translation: CAWRIREDTEAFF.

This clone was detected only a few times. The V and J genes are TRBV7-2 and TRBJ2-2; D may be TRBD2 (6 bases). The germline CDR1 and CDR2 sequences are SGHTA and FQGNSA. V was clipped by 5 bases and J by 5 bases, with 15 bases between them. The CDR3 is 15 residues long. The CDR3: CASSLRGIVTGELFF. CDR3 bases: TGTGCCAGCAGCCTCCGGGGGATAGTGACCGGGGAGCTGTTTTTT.

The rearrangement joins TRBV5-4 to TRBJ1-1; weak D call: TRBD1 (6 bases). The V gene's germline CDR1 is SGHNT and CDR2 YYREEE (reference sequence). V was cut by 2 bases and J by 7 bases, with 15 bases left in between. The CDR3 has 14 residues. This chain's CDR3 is CASSLQGWGGEAFF. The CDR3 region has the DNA TGTGCCAGCAGCTTACAGGGCTGGGGCGGTGAAGCTTTCTTT.

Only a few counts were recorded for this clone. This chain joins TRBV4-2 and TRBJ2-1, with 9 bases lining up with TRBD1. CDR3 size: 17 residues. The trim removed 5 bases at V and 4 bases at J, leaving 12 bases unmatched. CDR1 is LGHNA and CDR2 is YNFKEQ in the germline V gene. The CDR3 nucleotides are TGTGCCAGCAGCACTCACAGGGGGCCTCAGCCTTACAATGAGCAGTTCTTC. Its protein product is CASSTHRGPQPYNEQFF.

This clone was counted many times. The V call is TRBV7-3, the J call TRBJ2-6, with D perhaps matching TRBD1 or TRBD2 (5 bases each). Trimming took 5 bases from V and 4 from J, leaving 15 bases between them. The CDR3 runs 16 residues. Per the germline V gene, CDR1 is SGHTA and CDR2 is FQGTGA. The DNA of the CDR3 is TGTGCCAGCAGCCCCGGTGGGGGTGCCGGGGCCAACGTCCTGACTTTC. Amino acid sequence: CASSPGGGAGANVLTF. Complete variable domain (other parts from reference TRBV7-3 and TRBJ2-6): GAGVSQTPSNKVTEKGKYVELRCDPISGHTALYWYRQSLGQGPEFLIYFQGTGAADDSGLPNDRFFAVRPEGSVSTLKIQRTERGDSAVYLCASSPGGGAGANVLTFGAGSRLTVL.

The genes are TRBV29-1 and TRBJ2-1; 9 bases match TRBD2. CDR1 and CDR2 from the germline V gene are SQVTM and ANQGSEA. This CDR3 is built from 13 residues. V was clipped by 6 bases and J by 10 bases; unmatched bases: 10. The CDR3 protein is CSVRAGGGKEQFF. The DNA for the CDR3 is TGCAGCGTGAGAGCGGGAGGCGGGAAAGAGCAGTTCTTC.

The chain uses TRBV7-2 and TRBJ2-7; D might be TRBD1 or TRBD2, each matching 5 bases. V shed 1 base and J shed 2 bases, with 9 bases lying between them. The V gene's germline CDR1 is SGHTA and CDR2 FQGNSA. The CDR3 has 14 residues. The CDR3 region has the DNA TGTGCCAGCAGCTTAGGGGACCTTCCCTACGAGCAGTACTTC. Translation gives CASSLGDLPYEQYF.

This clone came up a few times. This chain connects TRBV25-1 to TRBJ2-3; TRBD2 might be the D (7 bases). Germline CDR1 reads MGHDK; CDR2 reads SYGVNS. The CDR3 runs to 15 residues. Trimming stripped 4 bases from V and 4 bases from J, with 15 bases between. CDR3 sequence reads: CASSVGGGVSDTQYF. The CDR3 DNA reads TGTGCCAGCAGTGTTGGCGGGGGCGTCTCAGATACGCAGTATTTT.

CDR3 sequence: CASSGGRGSNQPQHF. Here the CDR3 DNA reads TGTGCCAGCAGTGGCGGGAGGGGTAGCAATCAGCCCCAGCATTTT. The V call is TRBV27, the J call TRBJ1-5; possible D gene TRBD1, 5 bases. Germline V CDR1 and CDR2: MNHEY, SMNVEV (reference sequence). CDR3 size: 15 residues. V lost 5 bases and J lost 0, with 11 bases in between.

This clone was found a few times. CDR3 bases: TGTGCCAGCAGCTTTACCCTCCTCACTGAAGCTTTCTTT. Amino acid sequence: CASSFTLLTEAFF. This chain uses TRBV11-3 with TRBJ1-1; D is unclear. Trimming left V 3 bases short and J 4 bases short, with 9 bases between. The V gene's germline CDR1 is SGHNT and CDR2 YENEEA. CDR3 size: 13 residues.

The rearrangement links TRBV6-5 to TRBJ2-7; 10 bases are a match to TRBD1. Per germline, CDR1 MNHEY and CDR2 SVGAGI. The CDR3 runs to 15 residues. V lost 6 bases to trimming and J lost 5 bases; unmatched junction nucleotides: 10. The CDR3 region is CASRRNRDRGHEQYF. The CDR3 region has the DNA TGTGCCAGCAGACGCAACCGGGACAGGGGCCACGAGCAGTACTTC.

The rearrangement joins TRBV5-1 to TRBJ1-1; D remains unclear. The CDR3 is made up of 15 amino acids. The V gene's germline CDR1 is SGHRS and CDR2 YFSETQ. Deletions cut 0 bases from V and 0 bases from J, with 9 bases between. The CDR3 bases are TGCGCCAGCAGCTTGGCCCTAAACATGAACACTGAAGCTTTCTTT. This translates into CASSLALNMNTEAFF.

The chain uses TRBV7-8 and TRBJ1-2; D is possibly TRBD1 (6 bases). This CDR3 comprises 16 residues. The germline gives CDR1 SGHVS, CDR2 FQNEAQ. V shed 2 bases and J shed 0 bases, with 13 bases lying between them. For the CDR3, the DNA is TGTGCCAGCAGCTTACCAGGACAGCCCTCTAACTATGGCTACACCTTC. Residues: CASSLPGQPSNYGYTF.

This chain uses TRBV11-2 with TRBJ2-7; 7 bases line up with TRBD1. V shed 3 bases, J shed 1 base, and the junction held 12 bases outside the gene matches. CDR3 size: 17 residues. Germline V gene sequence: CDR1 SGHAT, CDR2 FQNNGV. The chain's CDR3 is CASSFSIPTGRSYEQYF. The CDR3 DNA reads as TGTGCCAGCAGCTTCAGTATCCCGACAGGGCGGTCCTACGAGCAGTACTTC. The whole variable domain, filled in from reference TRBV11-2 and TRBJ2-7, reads EAGVAQSPRYKIIEKRQSVAFWCNPISGHATLYWYQQILGQGPKLLIQFQNNGVVDDSQLPKDRFSAERLKGVDSTLKIQPAKLEDSAVYLCASSFSIPTGRSYEQYFGPGTRLTVT.

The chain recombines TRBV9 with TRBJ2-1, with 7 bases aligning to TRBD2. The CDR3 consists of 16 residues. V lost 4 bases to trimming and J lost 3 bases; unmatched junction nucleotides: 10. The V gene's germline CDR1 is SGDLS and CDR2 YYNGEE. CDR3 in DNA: TGTGCCAGCAGCCGAAGTTCAACTAGCGACTACAATGAGCAGTTCTTC. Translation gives CASSRSSTSDYNEQFF.

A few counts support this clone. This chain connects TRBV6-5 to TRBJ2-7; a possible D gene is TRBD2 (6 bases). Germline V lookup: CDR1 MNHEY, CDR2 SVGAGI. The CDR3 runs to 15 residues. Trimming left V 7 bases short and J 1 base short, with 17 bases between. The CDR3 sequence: CASIRSGGRSYEQYF. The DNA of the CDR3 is TGTGCCAGCATCCGTTCCGGGGGTCGGTCCTACGAGCAGTACTTC.

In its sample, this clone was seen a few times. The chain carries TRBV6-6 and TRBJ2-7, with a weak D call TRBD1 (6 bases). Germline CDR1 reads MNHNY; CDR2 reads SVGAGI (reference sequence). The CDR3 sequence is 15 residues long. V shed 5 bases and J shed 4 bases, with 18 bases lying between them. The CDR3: CASSGSGHGTYEQYF. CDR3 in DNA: TGTGCCAGCAGTGGCTCGGGACATGGAACTTACGAGCAGTACTTC.

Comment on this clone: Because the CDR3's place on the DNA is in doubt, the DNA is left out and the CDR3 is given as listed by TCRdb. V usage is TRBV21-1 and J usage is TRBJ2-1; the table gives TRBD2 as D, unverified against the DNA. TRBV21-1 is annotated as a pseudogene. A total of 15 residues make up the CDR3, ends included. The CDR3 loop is CASSKEVGMGNEQFF.

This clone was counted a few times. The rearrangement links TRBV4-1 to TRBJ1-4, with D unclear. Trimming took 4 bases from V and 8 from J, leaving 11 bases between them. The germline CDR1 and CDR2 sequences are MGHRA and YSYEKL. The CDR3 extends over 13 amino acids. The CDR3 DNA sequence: TGCGCCAGCAGCCGGGTTATGGCCGAAAAACTGTTTTTT. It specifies CASSRVMAEKLFF.

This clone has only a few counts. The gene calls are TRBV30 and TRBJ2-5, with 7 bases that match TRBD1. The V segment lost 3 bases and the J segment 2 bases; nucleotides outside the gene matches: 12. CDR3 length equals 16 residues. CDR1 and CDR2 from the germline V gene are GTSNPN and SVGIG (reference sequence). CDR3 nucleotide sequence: TGTGCCTGGAGCAACCCGGGACAGCGAACACAAGAGACCCAGTACTTC. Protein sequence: CAWSNPGQRTQETQYF.

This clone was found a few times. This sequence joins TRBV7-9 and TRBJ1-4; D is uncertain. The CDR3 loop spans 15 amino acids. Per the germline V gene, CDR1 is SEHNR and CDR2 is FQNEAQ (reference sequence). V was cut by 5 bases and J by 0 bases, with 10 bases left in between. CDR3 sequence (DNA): TGTGCCAGCAGCCGGAGCAGTGCAACTAATGAAAAACTGTTTTTT. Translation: CASSRSSATNEKLFF. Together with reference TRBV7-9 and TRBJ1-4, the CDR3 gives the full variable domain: DTGVSQNPRHKITKRGQNVTFRCDPISEHNRLYWYRQTLGQGPEFLTYFQNEAQLEKSRLLSDRFSAERPKGSFSTLEIQRTEQGDSAMYLCASSRSSATNEKLFFGSGTQLSVL.

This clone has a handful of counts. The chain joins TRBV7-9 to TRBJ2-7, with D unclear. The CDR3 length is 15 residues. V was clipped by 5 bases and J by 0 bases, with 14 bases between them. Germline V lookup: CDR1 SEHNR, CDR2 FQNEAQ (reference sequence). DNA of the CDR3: TGTGCCAGCAGCCTTAGGGCCTCCAGCTCCTACGAGCAGTACTTC. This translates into CASSLRASSSYEQYF. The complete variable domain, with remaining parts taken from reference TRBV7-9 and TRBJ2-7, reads DTGVSQNPRHKITKRGQNVTFRCDPISEHNRLYWYRQTLGQGPEFLTYFQNEAQLEKSRLLSDRFSAERPKGSFSTLEIQRTEQGDSAMYLCASSLRASSSYEQYFGPGTRLTVT.

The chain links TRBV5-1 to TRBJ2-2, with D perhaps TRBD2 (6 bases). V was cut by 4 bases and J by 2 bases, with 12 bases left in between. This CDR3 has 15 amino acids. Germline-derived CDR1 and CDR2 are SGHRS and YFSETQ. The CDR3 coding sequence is TGCGCCAGCAGCCCGGGTGCGGGAAACACCGGGGAGCTGTTTTTT. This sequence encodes CASSPGAGNTGELFF.